Shown below are 32 T cell receptor beta chains from a single sample sequenced in a study of T cells after yellow fever vaccination. TCRdb used MiXCR to reprocess the 5' RACE reads, holding one entry per CDR3 protein. The data hold some 340,000 distinct CDR3 sequences, with about 10% observed a single time. Here the sequenced sample was CD4+ T cells sorted from PBMCs, taken 45 days after the yellow fever booster vaccination. The receptors derive from a man aged 18 to 30 who received the YFV17D yellow fever vaccine.

This clonotype showed up many times. The chain combines TRBV7-2 with TRBJ2-4; no reliable D call. V was trimmed by 2 bases and J by 1 base, leaving 6 bases between them. The CDR3 consists of 14 residues. Germline V gives CDR1 SGHTA, CDR2 FQGNSA. CDR3 nucleotides: TGTGCCAGCAGCTTATCCGGGGCCAAAAACATTCAGTACTTC. It is translated as CASSLSGAKNIQYF.

This clonotype was observed a handful of times. The V call is TRBV28, the J call TRBJ2-4; D may be TRBD1 or TRBD2 (6 bases each). The V end lost 10 bases, the J end lost 9 bases, and 22 bases lay between the germline ends. The CDR3 runs 14 residues. Germline V gene sequence: CDR1 MDHEN, CDR2 SYDVKM. Written as DNA, the CDR3 is TGTGCCACGTCACCCGGGGGCGCCGGCCTCATTCAGTACTTC. Residues: CATSPGGAGLIQYF.

This clonotype was seen many times. V is TRBV2 and J is TRBJ2-7; D perhaps matches TRBD1 (6 bases). The length of the CDR3 is 13 residues. V dropped 5 bases and J dropped 5 bases, with 13 bases sitting between them. Germline V CDR1 and CDR2: SNHLY, FYNNEI. The CDR3 loop reads CASSSDSPDEQYF. The CDR3 DNA reads TGTGCCAGCAGTTCGGACAGCCCAGACGAGCAGTACTTC. Combining the CDR3 with reference TRBV2 and TRBJ2-7 gives the whole variable domain EPEVTQTPSHQVTQMGQEVILRCVPISNHLYFYWYRQILGQKVEFLVSFYNNEISEKSEIFDDQFSVERPDGSNFTLKIRSTKLEDSAMYFCASSSDSPDEQYFGPGTRLTVT.

In the case of this clonotype: One end of the junction varies from germline; a read error may be responsible. This chain joins TRBV5-1 and TRBJ2-1, with TRBD1 matching 8 bases. CDR1 is SGHRS, CDR2 YFSETQ, per germline. This CDR3 region has 13 residues. CDR3 loop: CASSLGRTGYGDF. CDR3 coding DNA: TGCGCCAGCAGCTTGGGCCGGACAGGGTACGGGGACTTC.

This clonotype showed up many times. The chain recombines TRBV18 with TRBJ1-3, with TRBD1 matching over 10 bases. The CDR3 is made up of 17 amino acids. The germline V gene encodes CDR1 KGHSH and CDR2 LQKENI. Trimming removed 0 bases from V and 2 bases from J; junction bases left unmatched: 4. In DNA form, the CDR3 reads TGTGCCAGCTCACCACCCGGGACAGGGGCTCCTGGAAACACCATATATTTT. Translation gives CASSPPGTGAPGNTIYF.

The V and J genes are TRBV24-1 and TRBJ2-3; unclear D gene. The CDR3 contains 15 residues. The ends were cut back, 5 bases at V and 1 base at J, with 12 bases in the middle. In germline, CDR1 is KGHDR, CDR2 SFDVKD. The CDR3 here is CATSAPGSRTDTQYF. For the CDR3, the DNA is TGTGCCACCAGTGCCCCCGGGTCCCGCACAGATACGCAGTATTTT.

This clonotype was counted only a few times. This sequence joins TRBV7-3 and TRBJ2-3; the match to TRBD2 covers 11 bases. From germline, CDR1 is SGHTA and CDR2 FQGTGA. The CDR3 is 14 amino acids. With 5 bases clipped from V and 5 bases from J, the junction kept 3 bases outside the gene matches. This chain's CDR3 is CASSDTSGGDTQYF. In DNA form, the CDR3 reads TGTGCCAGCAGCGATACTAGCGGGGGAGATACGCAGTATTTT. Complete variable domain (other parts from reference TRBV7-3 and TRBJ2-3): GAGVSQTPSNKVTEKGKYVELRCDPISGHTALYWYRQSLGQGPEFLIYFQGTGAADDSGLPNDRFFAVRPEGSVSTLKIQRTERGDSAVYLCASSDTSGGDTQYFGPGTRLTVL.

The gene calls are TRBV15 and TRBJ1-5, with a weak D call TRBD1 (5 bases). The germline V gene encodes CDR1 LNHNV and CDR2 YYDKDF (reference sequence). With 5 bases removed from V and 9 bases from J, the gap between germline ends came to 17 bases. CDR3 length equals 14 residues. The DNA of the CDR3 is TGTGCCACCAGCCTTCGCAGGGAGTCAGTGCCCCAGCATTTT. It translates to CATSLRRESVPQHF.

This clonotype was counted at least ten times. V usage is TRBV5-5 and J usage is TRBJ2-6; possibly TRBD1 or TRBD2 for D (6 bases each). CDR3 length equals 19 residues. Germline CDR1 reads SGHKS; CDR2 reads YYEKEE (reference sequence). V lost 4 bases and J 0 bases, leaving 20 bases between the germline ends. The CDR3 DNA is TGTGCCAGCAGCCCTAGAAGGGGGGACGGGCGCTCTGGGGCCAACGTCCTGACTTTC. Translation gives CASSPRRGDGRSGANVLTF.

The V gene is TRBV2, the J gene TRBJ2-7; D might be TRBD1 (7 bases). V was trimmed by 8 bases and J by 3 bases, leaving 17 bases between them. This CDR3 has 14 amino acids. Germline CDR1 is SNHLY and CDR2 is FYNNEI. DNA of the CDR3: TGTGCCAGCCCCGGGCAGGGGGGTTACTACGAGCAGTACGTC. Its translation: CASPGQGGYYEQYV.

This clonotype was detected many times. The chain joins TRBV9 to TRBJ1-1, with D perhaps matching TRBD1 (6 bases). Deletions cut 3 bases from V and 5 bases from J, with 11 bases between. Germline values: CDR1 SGDLS, CDR2 YYNGEE. The CDR3 length is 13 residues. This chain's CDR3 is CASSEGDWTEAFF. The DNA for the CDR3 is TGTGCCAGCAGCGAGGGGGACTGGACTGAAGCTTTCTTT.

This chain connects TRBV5-4 to TRBJ2-5; no clear D gene. V lost 9 bases and J lost 2, with 11 bases in between. Germline values: CDR1 SGHNT, CDR2 YYREEE (reference sequence). The CDR3 has 12 amino acids. The CDR3 coding sequence is TGTGCCACCCGTCAGCCTCAAGAGACCCAGTACTTC. It is translated as CATRQPQETQYF.

This clonotype was seen repeatedly, ten times or more. The V gene is TRBV18, the J gene TRBJ1-5; the D gene is possibly TRBD1 (5 bases). Trimming shortened V by 2 bases and J by 6 bases, and 11 bases separated the two germline ends. CDR3 length: 14 residues. Germline-derived CDR1 and CDR2 are KGHSH and LQKENI. CDR3 nucleotide sequence: TGTGCCAGCTCACCAGAGGCAGGGAGTCAGCCCCAGCATTTT. As protein: CASSPEAGSQPQHF.

The gene calls are TRBV5-6 and TRBJ1-2; no reliable D call. Trimming left V 4 bases short and J 7 bases short, with 8 bases between. Germline lookup yields CDR1 SGHDT and CDR2 YYEEEE. This CDR3 is 11 amino acids long. CDR3: CASSVGGGYTF. As DNA, the CDR3 is TGTGCCAGCAGCGTTGGAGGTGGCTACACCTTC.

There are a few counts of this clonotype. The V gene is TRBV5-4, the J gene TRBJ1-1, with D possibly matching TRBD1 (5 bases). Between the trimmed V and J ends, which lost 5 bases and 1 base, there was a span of 15 bases. The V gene's germline CDR1 is SGHNT and CDR2 YYREEE (reference sequence). The CDR3 contains 15 residues. The CDR3 DNA reads as TGTGCCAGCAGGCCCATGGGGGGACGGAACACTGAAGCTTTCTTT. This translates into CASRPMGGRNTEAFF. Variable domain in full (rest from reference TRBV5-4 and TRBJ1-1): ETGVTQSPTHLIKTRGQQVTLRCSSQSGHNTVSWYQQALGQGPQFIFQYYREEENGRGNFPPRFSGLQFPNYSSELNVNALELDDSALYLCASRPMGGRNTEAFFGQGTRLTVV.

The chain combines TRBV28 with TRBJ1-2; perhaps TRBD1 as D (5 bases). V dropped 3 bases and J dropped 4 bases, with 15 bases sitting between them. CDR3 length: 15 residues. CDR1 is MDHEN and CDR2 is SYDVKM in the germline V gene. The DNA of the CDR3 is TGTGCCAGCAGTTTTCGCAGACAGTTATCCTATGGCTACACCTTC. Translated: CASSFRRQLSYGYTF.

This clonotype was recorded a few times. The chain couples TRBV12-3 or TRBV12-4 to TRBJ2-3; 8 nucleotides line up with TRBD2. The CDR3 is 16 amino acids. With 6 bases clipped from V and 3 bases from J, the junction kept 11 bases outside the gene matches. The CDR3 nucleotides read TGTGCCAGCAGCCTGGGGGGCGGGGGGAGTACAGATACGCAGTATTTT. Protein product: CASSLGGGGSTDTQYF.

The rearrangement links TRBV20-1 to TRBJ2-3; 8 bases align to TRBD1. The CDR3 is 14 amino acids. The V gene's germline CDR1 is DFQATT and CDR2 SNEGSKA (reference sequence). Trimming removed 5 bases from V and 6 bases from J; junction bases left unmatched: 10. The CDR3 region is CSASRQGAGDTQYF. The CDR3 coding sequence is TGCAGTGCTTCTAGGCAGGGGGCAGGGGATACGCAGTATTTT.

The V call is TRBV2, the J call TRBJ1-3; D may be TRBD1 (5 bases). In germline, CDR1 is SNHLY, CDR2 FYNNEI. The CDR3 runs 16 residues. V lost 7 bases and J lost 0, with 16 bases in between. CDR3 bases: TGTGCCAGCACCAGGGACCCTCCATTCTCTGGAAACACCATATATTTT. This gives the protein CASTRDPPFSGNTIYF. Full variable domain (outside the CDR3, taken from reference TRBV2 and TRBJ1-3): EPEVTQTPSHQVTQMGQEVILRCVPISNHLYFYWYRQILGQKVEFLVSFYNNEISEKSEIFDDQFSVERPDGSNFTLKIRSTKLEDSAMYFCASTRDPPFSGNTIYFGEGSWLTVV.

The table lists this clonotype with many counts. This rearrangement joins TRBV5-6 to TRBJ1-6; 9 bases match TRBD1. V gave up 4 bases and J gave up 7 bases; unmatched junction bases: 6. CDR1 is SGHDT, CDR2 YYEEEE, per germline. The length of the CDR3 is 15 residues. The CDR3 is CASSHGDRENSPLHF. The CDR3, as DNA: TGTGCCAGCAGCCATGGGGACAGGGAAAATTCACCCCTCCACTTT.

The chain links TRBV5-8 to TRBJ1-2; D uncertain. V gave up 1 base and J gave up 4 bases, with 5 bases separating them. Germline V gene data show CDR1 as SGHTS and CDR2 as YDEGEE. CDR3 length equals 12 residues. The CDR3 sequence: CASSLNLYGYTF. As DNA, the CDR3 is TGTGCCAGCAGCTTGAATCTCTATGGCTACACCTTC.

The chain uses TRBV7-9 and TRBJ2-7; D gene uncertain. The CDR3 loop spans 12 amino acids. Trimming pared 4 bases from V and 2 bases from J, leaving 6 bases between. CDR1 is SEHNR, CDR2 FQNEAQ, per germline (reference sequence). CDR3 residues: CASSSHTYEQYF. For the CDR3, the DNA is TGTGCCAGCAGCTCACACACCTACGAGCAGTACTTC.

This clonotype was counted at least ten times. This rearrangement joins TRBV6-2 or TRBV6-3 to TRBJ1-1, with no clear D. Germline CDR1 is MNHEY and CDR2 is SVGEGT. This CDR3 has 12 amino acids. V was trimmed by 6 bases and J by 12 bases, leaving 17 bases between them. CDR3 DNA: TGTGCCAGCAGCCCCGCTCTACGAACGACTTTCTTT. Encoded protein: CASSPALRTTFF.

Many counts were recorded for this clonotype. The chain combines TRBV9 with TRBJ2-1; a weak D match, TRBD1 (5 bases). This CDR3 region has 19 residues. Germline values: CDR1 SGDLS, CDR2 YYNGEE. V lost 0 bases and J lost 0, with 19 bases in between. CDR3 bases: TGTGCCAGCAGCGTAGGTGGGGCCGCCCTAAAAAGCTCCTACAATGAGCAGTTCTTC. Protein product: CASSVGGAALKSSYNEQFF.

In this sample, this clonotype turned up a few times. The J gene is TRBJ2-2, the V gene TRBV24-1; a possible D gene is TRBD1 (6 bases). The length of the CDR3 is 17 residues. CDR1 is KGHDR and CDR2 is SFDVKD in the germline V gene. The V gene lost 4 bases and the J gene lost 1 base, with 15 bases spanning the gap. The CDR3 nucleotides read TGTGCCACCAGTGACCGGGGACAACCCCTGAACACCGGGGAGCTGTTTTTT. Encoded protein: CATSDRGQPLNTGELFF.

This clonotype was observed at least ten times. V is TRBV7-9 and J is TRBJ1-1; D is uncertain. V lost 5 bases and J lost 5, with 12 bases in between. Per germline, CDR1 SEHNR and CDR2 FQNEAQ (reference sequence). The length of the CDR3 is 13 residues. The CDR3 loop is CASSQGFRTEAFF. For the CDR3, the DNA is TGTGCCAGCAGCCAAGGGTTTCGGACTGAAGCTTTCTTT.

This clonotype has only a few counts. The chain combines TRBV3-1 with TRBJ2-2; TRBD1 matches 8 bases. Germline V gene data show CDR1 as LGHDT and CDR2 as YNNKEL (reference sequence). The CDR3 extends over 14 amino acids. With 3 bases clipped from V and 6 bases from J, the junction kept 3 bases outside the gene matches. CDR3 region: CASSQQGASGELFF. CDR3 nucleotide sequence: TGTGCCAGCAGCCAGCAGGGGGCCTCCGGGGAGCTGTTTTTT.

The chain combines TRBV5-4 with TRBJ2-2; TRBD2 matches at 15 bases. The CDR3 loop spans 17 amino acids. CDR1 is SGHNT, CDR2 YYREEE, per germline (reference sequence). V was clipped by 5 bases and J by 5 bases; unmatched bases: 7. The CDR3, as DNA: TGTGCCAGCAGTTTCGGACTAGCGGGGGGGAGGACCGGGGAGCTGTTTTTT. It is translated as CASSFGLAGGRTGELFF.

This clonotype was observed a handful of times. V gene TRBV6-5 combines with J gene TRBJ1-2; D remains unclear. The CDR3 extends over 15 amino acids. The germline V gene has CDR1 MNHEY and CDR2 SVGAGI. V gave up 6 bases and J gave up 1 base, with 15 bases separating them. The CDR3 DNA is TGTGCCAGCAGGCCTCGGTCCCCTGATAACTATGGCTACACCTTC. It codes for CASRPRSPDNYGYTF.

This rearrangement joins TRBV12-3 or TRBV12-4 to TRBJ2-2; 13 positions match TRBD2. The CDR3 is made up of 15 amino acids. V lost 7 bases and J lost 5; bases outside the gene matches: 4. CDR3 DNA sequence: TGTGCCAGCACTCCGGGACTAGCGGGGACCGGGGAGCTGTTTTTT. Translated: CASTPGLAGTGELFF.

Ten or more counts support this clonotype. This sequence joins TRBV27 and TRBJ2-4, with a weak D call TRBD2 (5 bases). The V end lost 6 bases, the J end lost 1 base, and 10 bases lay between the germline ends. The CDR3 totals 14 residues. The germline V gene has CDR1 MNHEY and CDR2 SMNVEV (reference sequence). The CDR3 DNA sequence: TGTGCCAGCAGGAGGGCTTCGGCCAAAAACATTCAGTACTTC. As protein: CASRRASAKNIQYF.

V usage is TRBV7-3 and J usage is TRBJ2-3; D is perhaps TRBD2 (7 bases). Trimming cost V 8 bases and J 0 bases, with 15 bases left between them. The CDR3 loop spans 15 amino acids. CDR1 is SGHTA and CDR2 is FQGTGA in the germline V gene. CDR3 coding DNA: TGTGCCAGCGGAAAGGGGGGGGCGAGCACAGATACGCAGTATTTT. Amino acids: CASGKGGASTDTQYF.